This record looks at one TCR beta chain sequence and its context. Its specificity is unknown. This sample was taken from a study of T cell repertoires in cytomegalovirus infection. In TCRdb, the reads were re-called with MiXCR into one record per CDR3 protein. The data hold about 260,000 distinct CDR3 sequences, with approximately 14% observed a single time. V was clipped by 5 bases and J by 1 base, with 14 bases between them. The CDR3 is made up of 16 amino acids. Germline V CDR1 and CDR2: LNHDA, SQIVND (reference sequence). Study-wide findings and caveats: HLA-C-restricted CMV-specific TCR beta clonotypes were dominant in the ex vivo response. Carriers of CMV plus the relevant HLA were identified by cumulative public TCR beta family frequency.

This chain connects TRBV19 to TRBJ2-2; a weak D match, TRBD1 (5 bases). The receptor comes from a human donor in good health (CMV status not recorded). Some clones in this sample may be carry-over from other donors' samples. The sequencing sample was made of PBMCs. CDR3 DNA: TGTGCCAGTAGTGGGCTGAGGCAGGGGAACACCGGGGAGCTGTTTTTT. Translated: CASSGLRQGNTGELFF.